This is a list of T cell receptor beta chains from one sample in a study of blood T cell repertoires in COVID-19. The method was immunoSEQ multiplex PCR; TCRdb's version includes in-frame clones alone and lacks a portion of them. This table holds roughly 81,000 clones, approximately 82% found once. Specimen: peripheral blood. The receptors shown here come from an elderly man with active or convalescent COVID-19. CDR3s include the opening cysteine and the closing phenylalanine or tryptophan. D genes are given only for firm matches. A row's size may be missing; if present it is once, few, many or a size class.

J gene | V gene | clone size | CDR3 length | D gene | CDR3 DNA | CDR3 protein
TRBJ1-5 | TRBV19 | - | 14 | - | TGTGCCAGTAGTATCTCGGGATTCGATCAGCCCCAGCATTTT | CASSISGFDQPQHF
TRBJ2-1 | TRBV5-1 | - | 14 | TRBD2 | TGCGCCAGCAGCTATACTAGCGGGGGCTCTCAGCGGTTCTTC | CASSYTSGGSQRFF
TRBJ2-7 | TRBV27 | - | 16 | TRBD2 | TGTGCCAGCAGTTTAAAGGGACTAGCGGGAGGAAACGAGCAGTACTTC | CASSLKGLAGGNEQYF
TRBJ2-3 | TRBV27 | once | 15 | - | TGTGCCAGCGGACTGGACGGAGCCAGCACAGATACGCAGTATTTT | CASGLDGASTDTQYF
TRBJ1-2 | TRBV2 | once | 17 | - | TGTGCCAGCAGTGAAGTGATCGGACAGAAGGTTGGCTATGGCTACACCTTC | CASSEVIGQKVGYGYTF
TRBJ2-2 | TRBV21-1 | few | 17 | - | TGTGCCAGCAGCAGAGGGGACTGCCCCTTAGGAACCGGGGAGCTGTTTTTT | CASSRGDCPLGTGELFF
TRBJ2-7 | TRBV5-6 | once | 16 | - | TGTGCCAGCAGCTTGGGGGTCCCCAGGGATCTATACGAGCAGTACTTC | CASSLGVPRDLYEQYF
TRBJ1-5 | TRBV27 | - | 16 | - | TGTGCCAGCAGTTCTTCACAGGGCCAAAGCAATCAGCCCCAGCATTTT | CASSSSQGQSNQPQHF
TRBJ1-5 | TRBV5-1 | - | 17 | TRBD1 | TGCGCCAGCAGCCCGGGCTGGGATGACAGGGGGGAACAGCCCCAGCATTTT | CASSPGWDDRGEQPQHF
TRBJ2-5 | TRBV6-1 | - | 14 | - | TGTGCCAGCAGTGAGGTGGGGCGCCAAGAGACCCAGTACTTC | CASSEVGRQETQYF
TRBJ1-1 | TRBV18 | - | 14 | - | TGTGCCAGCTCTGAAACTTCAGGGGACACTGAAGCTTTCTTT | CASSETSGDTEAFF
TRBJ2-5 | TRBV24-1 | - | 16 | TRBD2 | TGTGCCACCAGTGACCGTCTAGCGGGAATCCAAGAGACCCAGTACTTC | CATSDRLAGIQETQYF
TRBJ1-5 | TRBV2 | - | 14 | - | TGTGCCAGCAGTGGACAGAATAGCAATCAGCCCCAGCATTTT | CASSGQNSNQPQHF
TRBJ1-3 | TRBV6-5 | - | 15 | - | TGTGCCAGCAGTCAATATCCAGACTCTGGAAACACCATATATTTT | CASSQYPDSGNTIYF
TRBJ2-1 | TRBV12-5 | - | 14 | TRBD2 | TGTGCTAGTGGACGGACTAGCGTATACAATGAGCAGTTCTTC | CASGRTSVYNEQFF
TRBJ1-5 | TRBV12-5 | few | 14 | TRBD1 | TGTGCTAGTGGTGCGGGACAGTTCAATCAGCCCCAGCATTTT | CASGAGQFNQPQHF
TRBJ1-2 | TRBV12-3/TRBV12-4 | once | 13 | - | TGTGCCAGCAGGGGAATAGGGGACTATGGCTACACCTTC | CASRGIGDYGYTF
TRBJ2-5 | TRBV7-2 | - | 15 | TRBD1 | TGTGCCAGCAGCGTTACAGGGGGCGTATTCGAGACCCAGTACTTC | CASSVTGGVFETQYF
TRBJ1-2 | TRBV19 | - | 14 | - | TGTGCCAGTAGGGAGGTTCGGGCTAACTATGGCTACACCTTC | CASREVRANYGYTF
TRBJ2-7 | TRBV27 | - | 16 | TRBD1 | TGTGCCAGCAGTTTAACCGACAGGGGGCGCTCCCACGAGCAGTACTTC | CASSLTDRGRSHEQYF
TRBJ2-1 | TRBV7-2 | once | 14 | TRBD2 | TGTGCCAGCAGCTCGGGACTAGCGGTTAATGAGCAGTTCTTC | CASSSGLAVNEQFF
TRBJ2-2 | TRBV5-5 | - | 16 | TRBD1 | TGTGCCAGCAGCTTAGGTCAGGGGGTCGGCACCGGGGAGCTGTTTTTT | CASSLGQGVGTGELFF
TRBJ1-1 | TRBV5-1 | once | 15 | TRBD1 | TGCGCCAGCAGCGGACAGGGGGCGCAGACCACTGAAGCTTTCTTT | CASSGQGAQTTEAFF
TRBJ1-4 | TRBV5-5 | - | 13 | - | TGTGCCAGCAGCTTGGGAACAAAAGAAAAACTGTTTTTT | CASSLGTKEKLFF
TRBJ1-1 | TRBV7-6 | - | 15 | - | TGTGCCAGCAGCTTAATAAGGGGCATCTACACTGAAGCTTTCTTT | CASSLIRGIYTEAFF
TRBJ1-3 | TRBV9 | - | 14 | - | TGTGCCAGCGGATTGACGGGGGCTGGAAACACCATATATTTT | CASGLTGAGNTIYF
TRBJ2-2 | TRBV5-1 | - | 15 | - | TGCGCCAGCAGCGGAGGGACAGCGAACACCGGGGAGCTGTTTTTT | CASSGGTANTGELFF
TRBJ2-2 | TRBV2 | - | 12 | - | TGTGCCAGCAGTGAATTCTTCGGGGAGCTGTTTTTT | CASSEFFGELFF
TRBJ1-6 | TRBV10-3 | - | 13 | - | TGTGCCATCGCTCAGGGTGACTATTCACCCCTCCACTTT | CAIAQGDYSPLHF
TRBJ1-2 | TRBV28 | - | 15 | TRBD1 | TGTGCCAGCCACAAGGGGGCAGGGTCGAACTATGGCTACACCTTC | CASHKGAGSNYGYTF